This TCR beta chain was sequenced for a study of post-analysis software for immune sequencing data. Study-wide findings and caveats: Among a few TRBV segments more frequent in patients than controls were TRBV5-6, TRBV5-1 and TRBV20-1.

This clonotype was picked up a small number of times. Its target is not known. This CDR3 spans 19 amino acids. Trimming took 0 bases from V and 1 from J, leaving 16 bases between them. CDR1 is SGHVS, CDR2 FNYEAQ, per germline. Incorporated into the TCR beta cDNA libraries were unique molecular identifiers, which served to reduce PCR and sequencing biases. TCRdb re-derived calls from the PCR reads in MiXCR, one entry per CDR3 protein. The repertoire consists of 500,000 to 600,000 distinct CDR3 sequences, with around 40% occurring once and the leading ten covering around 1.7%. Sequenced: blood. The clonotype comes from a girl aged 5-17 years with multiple sclerosis. The chain employs TRBV7-6 and TRBJ2-6; D remains ambiguous. The CDR3 DNA follows: TGTGCCAGCAGCTTAGCTATCGTGGGCGAGAGGTCTGGGGCCAACGTCCTGACTTTC. Encoded protein: CASSLAIVGERSGANVLTF.